These T cell receptor beta chains were read from a single sample in a study of blood T cell repertoires in COVID-19. Assay: immunoSEQ multiplex PCR; the TCRdb copy retains only in-frame clones and omits some. The table lists 60,000 or so clones, around 90% of them singletons. The specimen sequenced was peripheral blood. Receptors originate from a man aged 55-75 years with active COVID-19. CDR3s include the opening cysteine and the closing phenylalanine or tryptophan. The order of the fields is clone size, V gene, J gene, D gene, CDR3 DNA, CDR3 protein. A D gene is named only where the DNA matches it firmly. Expanded clones get a size class; other rows say once, few or many, or leave the size out.

>.|TRBV5-1|TRBJ2-3|.
TGCGCCAGCAGCCCGGGCGGGGGCCGCACAGATACGCAGTATTTT
CASSPGGGRTDTQYF
>.|TRBV7-9|TRBJ2-2|.
TGTGCCAGCAGCCCCTTCGGTCCGAACACCGGGGAGCTGTTTTTT
CASSPFGPNTGELFF
>.|TRBV4-3|TRBJ1-3|.
TGCGCCAGCAGCCAGGTACTCTCTGGAAACACCATATATTTT
CASSQVLSGNTIYF
>.|TRBV13|TRBJ2-1|.
TGTGCCAGCAGCCATATGATGAGTAAAGCCGACAATGAGCAGTTCTTC
CASSHMMSKADNEQFF
>.|TRBV4-3|TRBJ1-4|.
TGCGCCAGCAGCCAAGCCTTTACTGCAACTAATGAAAAACTGTTTTTT
CASSQAFTATNEKLFF
>.|TRBV29-1|TRBJ2-1|TRBD2
TGCAGCGTGGGGACTAGCGGGAACAATGAGCAGTTCTTC
CSVGTSGNNEQFF
>.|TRBV24-1|TRBJ2-3|.
TGTGCCTCGAGTCGGGGTTGGGCAGATACGCAGTATTTT
CASSRGWADTQYF
>few|TRBV7-9|TRBJ1-3|TRBD1
TGTGCCAGCAGCTCAGGGGGCCGGGGAAACACCATATATTTT
CASSSGGRGNTIYF
>few|TRBV11-1|TRBJ2-3|TRBD2
TGTGCCAGCAGCCGAAAGCGGGGGATAGATACGCAGTATTTT
CASSRKRGIDTQYF
>.|TRBV21-1|TRBJ2-6|.
TGTGCCAGCAGCAAAGAAGCCCGGACAGGATTTTCTGGGGCCAACGTCCTGACTTTC
CASSKEARTGFSGANVLTF
>.|TRBV18|TRBJ1-1|.
TGTGCCAGCTCACCTTTGCACGGGGGATTGAACACTGAAGCTTTCTTT
CASSPLHGGLNTEAFF
>.|TRBV21-1|TRBJ2-1|.
TGTGCCAGCAGCAGCCAGGACAGTAAACGTCTTTCCTACAATGAGCAGTTCTTC
CASSSQDSKRLSYNEQFF
>.|TRBV11-3|TRBJ2-1|.
TGTGCCAGCAGCTTCGGTGGAGCTCTTATGTCTGATGAGCAGTTCTTC
CASSFGGALMSDEQFF
>.|TRBV21-1|TRBJ1-5|.
TGTGCCCTTAAACTGGGCACTAGCAATCAGCCCCAGCATTTT
CALKLGTSNQPQHF
>.|TRBV28|TRBJ2-7|.
TGTGCCAGCACCCCGGCTTGGAGGGGCGAGCAGTACTTC
CASTPAWRGEQYF
>once|TRBV18|TRBJ2-7|TRBD2
TGTGCCAGCTCACCACCTGGACTAGCGGGTTTCCCCGAGCAGTACTTC
CASSPPGLAGFPEQYF
>.|TRBV4-3|TRBJ1-5|.
TGCGCCAGCAGCCAAGGAGTCTCCAATCAGCCCCAGCATTTT
CASSQGVSNQPQHF
>.|TRBV11-2|TRBJ1-2|TRBD1
TGTGCCAGCAGCGACAGGGGAGGGGAAGGCTACACCTTC
CASSDRGGEGYTF
>.|TRBV3-1/TRBV3-2|TRBJ2-5|TRBD2
TGTGCCAGCAGCCTAAGCGGGGGGGCCGGGACCCAGTACTTC
CASSLSGGAGTQYF
>.|TRBV6-1|TRBJ1-5|.
TGTGCCAGCAGTGCCGGTGAGGCTCGGCTGAATCAGCCCCAGCATTTT
CASSAGEARLNQPQHF
>.|TRBV27|TRBJ2-3|TRBD2
TGTGCCAGCAGAAACGGGAGGGGTACGCAGTATTTT
CASRNGRGTQYF
>.|TRBV5-4|TRBJ2-7|.
TGTGCCAGCAGCTTGGACGGACAGTACTACGAGCAGTACTTC
CASSLDGQYYEQYF
>once|TRBV25-1|TRBJ2-3|.
TGTGCCAGCAGTGAATGGAGTTCAGGACTTAGCACAGATACGCAGTATTTT
CASSEWSSGLSTDTQYF
>.|TRBV6-1|TRBJ2-4|.
TGTGCCAGCAGTGAGGCCCTTAATGCAGTAAACATTCAGTACTTC
CASSEALNAVNIQYF
>.|TRBV18|TRBJ1-1|.
TGTGCCAGCTCACCAAGGGAGGGGAACACTGAAGCTTTCTTT
CASSPREGNTEAFF
>.|TRBV18|TRBJ2-1|TRBD2
TGTGCCAGCTCACTATTTAGCAGTCGGACTAGTTTAAACAATGAGCAGTTCTTC
CASSLFSSRTSLNNEQFF